This TCR beta chain was identified during a study of human T cells and chemical hapten exposure. MiXCR, applied by TCRdb to the RACE reads, yields one record per CDR3 protein. Of 95,000 to 150,000 distinct CDR3 sequences in the sample, about 11% are singletons; the top ten hold around 2.2%. Specified time point: patch test 3, about 24 weeks after DPC sensitization. The treatment here: therapeutic diphenylcyclopropenone sensitization with weekly scalp DPC. Those who donated were patients with alopecia, 18 to 70 years of age, and suitable for DPC. This clonotype was found a few times. The CDR3 is 14 amino acids. Between the trimmed V and J ends, which lost 3 bases and 4 bases, there was a span of 10 bases. Germline V CDR1 and CDR2: SGHTA, FQGNSA.

The gene calls are TRBV7-2 and TRBJ1-3, with D unresolved. This TCR derives from a woman aged 50 to 60 with alopecia areata. Some clones in this sample may be carry-over from other donors' samples. The material was whole blood, obtained in connection with sensitization to the hapten diphenylcyclopropenone (DPC). For the CDR3, the DNA is TGTGCCAGCAGCTTGGGAGCTGGGGGAAACACCATATATTTT. It encodes CASSLGAGGNTIYF.